Described below is a single TCR beta chain sequence and its context. The V end lost 7 bases, the J end lost 0 bases, and 3 bases lay between the germline ends. Per germline, CDR1 MDHEN and CDR2 SYDVKM. This CDR3 has 11 amino acids. The sample originates from a study of blood T cell repertoires in COVID-19. Per the original data handling: Estimates of nucleated cell counts were drawn from the amplification of reference gene primers. Profiled with immunoSEQ multiplex PCR; TCRdb holds only in-frame clones, not every one. V, J and clone size were drawn from that table, and D and trimming were deduced from the DNA. The repertoire holds 150,000 to 200,000 clones, with approximately 81% as singletons.

The sequence derives from a human donor with acute or convalescent COVID-19. The donor label of this sample is uncertain. The sequencing sample was made of peripheral blood. The genes are TRBV28 and TRBJ1-1, with no clear D. The CDR3 DNA reads as TGTGCCAGCACAGTGAACACTGAAGCTTTCTTT. Residues: CASTVNTEAFF. Based on the CDR3 plus reference TRBV28 and TRBJ1-1, the full variable domain is DVKVTQSSRYLVKRTGEKVFLECVQDMDHENMFWYRQDPGLGLRLIYFSYDVKMKEKGDIPEGYSVSREKKERFSLILESASTNQTSMYLCASTVNTEAFFGQGTRLTVV.